Following are 9 T cell receptor beta chains from one sample sequenced in a study of neurological immune-mediated disorders. TCRdb reprocessed the 5' RACE reads with MiXCR, giving one entry per CDR3 protein. The sample gives 90,000 to 100,000 distinct CDR3 sequences, 3% to 4% of which show up once; 5.5% to 6.5% is in the top ten. The sample was PBMCs. The receptors were sampled from a woman younger than 30 with multiple sclerosis.

This clonotype was picked up many times. The genes are TRBV7-9 and TRBJ1-5; TRBD1 matches at 7 bases. J gave up 1 base and V 4 bases, and 4 bases lay outside the gene matches. CDR1 and CDR2 (germline): SEHNR, FQNEAQ (reference sequence). The CDR3 totals 15 residues. The CDR3 DNA is TGTGCCAGCAGCTCAGGGGGAATGAGCAATCAGCCCCAGCATTTT. Translation gives CASSSGGMSNQPQHF.

This clonotype has a count of ten or more. The chain is built from TRBV29-1 and TRBJ2-3, with 7 nucleotides matching TRBD2. The J segment lost 4 bases and the V segment lost 4 bases, leaving 8 bases of the junction unmatched. CDR1 SQVTM and CDR2 ANQGSEA come from the germline V gene. The CDR3 is 14 amino acids. The CDR3 nucleotides read TGCAGCGTTGGAGGCGGGAGCCGGGCAGATACGCAGTATTTT. This sequence encodes CSVGGGSRADTQYF.

The sample holds a few counts of this clonotype. A read error is possible here, since a much larger clone lies one base away. The chain carries TRBV5-5 and TRBJ2-7; no clear D gene. There are 14 residues in the CDR3. Between the trimmed V and J ends, which lost 3 bases and 2 bases, there was a span of 12 bases. CDR1 is SGHKS, CDR2 YYEKEE, per germline (reference sequence). This CDR3 is CASSSLTGTYEQYF. CDR3 bases: TGTGCCAGCAGCTCTTTAACTGGAACCTACGAGCAGTACTTC.

The sample holds many counts of this clonotype. V gene TRBV5-1 combines with J gene TRBJ2-1; TRBD2 agrees at 12 bases. CDR1 is SGHRS and CDR2 is YFSETQ in the germline V gene. V gave up 0 bases and J gave up 9 bases; unmatched junction bases: 7. The CDR3 runs 16 residues. The CDR3 nucleotides are TGCGCCAGCAGCTTGGTAACTAGCGGGAGGATGGGTGAGCAGTTCTTC. Translation: CASSLVTSGRMGEQFF.

This clonotype was seen many times. The chain links TRBV6-2 or TRBV6-3 to TRBJ1-1; 8 nucleotides line up with TRBD1. The ends lost 8 bases at V and 0 bases at J; junction bases unmatched: 5. The germline CDR1 and CDR2 sequences are MNHEY and SVGEGT. The CDR3 is 14 amino acids. CDR3 nucleotides: TGTGCCAGCCTCCGACAGGGGATGAACACTGAAGCTTTCTTT. As protein: CASLRQGMNTEAFF.

This clonotype appeared many times. This chain connects TRBV7-9 to TRBJ2-7; possibly TRBD2 for D (5 bases). Germline assignment: CDR1 SEHNR and CDR2 FQNEAQ (reference sequence). CDR3 length: 14 amino acids. The V end was cut by 0 bases, the J end by 6 bases, with 12 bases between. The CDR3 DNA follows: TGTGCCAGCAGCTTAGCGCTATCGGGAAGCGAGCAGTACTTC. Encoded protein: CASSLALSGSEQYF.

This clonotype was observed many times. This chain uses TRBV4-1 with TRBJ1-1; no definite D call. V dropped 1 base and J dropped 2 bases, with 8 bases sitting between them. The CDR3 totals 14 residues. Germline CDR1 reads MGHRA; CDR2 reads YSYEKL. CDR3 amino acids: CASSQGVYNTEAFF. The CDR3, as DNA: TGCGCCAGCAGCCAAGGGGTCTACAACACTGAAGCTTTCTTT.

This clonotype was found many times. The rearrangement joins TRBV6-6 to TRBJ2-1; perhaps TRBD1 as D (5 bases). This CDR3 comprises 16 residues. Germline CDR1 MNHNY, CDR2 SVGAGI (reference sequence). Deletions cut 4 bases from V and 10 bases from J, with 23 bases between. CDR3 amino acids: CASSFLLLGQAAEQFF. The CDR3 nucleotides read TGTGCCAGCAGTTTCCTCCTCCTGGGGCAGGCCGCGGAGCAGTTCTTC.

This clonotype appeared many times. The V call is TRBV6-6, the J call TRBJ2-2; TRBD2 matches at 8 bases. There are 14 residues in the CDR3. V was clipped by 8 bases and J by 6 bases; unmatched bases: 8. Germline lookup yields CDR1 MNHNY and CDR2 SVGAGI (reference sequence). The CDR3 spells CASGRGGVAGELFF. The CDR3 DNA follows: TGTGCCAGCGGACGGGGGGGGGTGGCCGGGGAGCTGTTTTTT.